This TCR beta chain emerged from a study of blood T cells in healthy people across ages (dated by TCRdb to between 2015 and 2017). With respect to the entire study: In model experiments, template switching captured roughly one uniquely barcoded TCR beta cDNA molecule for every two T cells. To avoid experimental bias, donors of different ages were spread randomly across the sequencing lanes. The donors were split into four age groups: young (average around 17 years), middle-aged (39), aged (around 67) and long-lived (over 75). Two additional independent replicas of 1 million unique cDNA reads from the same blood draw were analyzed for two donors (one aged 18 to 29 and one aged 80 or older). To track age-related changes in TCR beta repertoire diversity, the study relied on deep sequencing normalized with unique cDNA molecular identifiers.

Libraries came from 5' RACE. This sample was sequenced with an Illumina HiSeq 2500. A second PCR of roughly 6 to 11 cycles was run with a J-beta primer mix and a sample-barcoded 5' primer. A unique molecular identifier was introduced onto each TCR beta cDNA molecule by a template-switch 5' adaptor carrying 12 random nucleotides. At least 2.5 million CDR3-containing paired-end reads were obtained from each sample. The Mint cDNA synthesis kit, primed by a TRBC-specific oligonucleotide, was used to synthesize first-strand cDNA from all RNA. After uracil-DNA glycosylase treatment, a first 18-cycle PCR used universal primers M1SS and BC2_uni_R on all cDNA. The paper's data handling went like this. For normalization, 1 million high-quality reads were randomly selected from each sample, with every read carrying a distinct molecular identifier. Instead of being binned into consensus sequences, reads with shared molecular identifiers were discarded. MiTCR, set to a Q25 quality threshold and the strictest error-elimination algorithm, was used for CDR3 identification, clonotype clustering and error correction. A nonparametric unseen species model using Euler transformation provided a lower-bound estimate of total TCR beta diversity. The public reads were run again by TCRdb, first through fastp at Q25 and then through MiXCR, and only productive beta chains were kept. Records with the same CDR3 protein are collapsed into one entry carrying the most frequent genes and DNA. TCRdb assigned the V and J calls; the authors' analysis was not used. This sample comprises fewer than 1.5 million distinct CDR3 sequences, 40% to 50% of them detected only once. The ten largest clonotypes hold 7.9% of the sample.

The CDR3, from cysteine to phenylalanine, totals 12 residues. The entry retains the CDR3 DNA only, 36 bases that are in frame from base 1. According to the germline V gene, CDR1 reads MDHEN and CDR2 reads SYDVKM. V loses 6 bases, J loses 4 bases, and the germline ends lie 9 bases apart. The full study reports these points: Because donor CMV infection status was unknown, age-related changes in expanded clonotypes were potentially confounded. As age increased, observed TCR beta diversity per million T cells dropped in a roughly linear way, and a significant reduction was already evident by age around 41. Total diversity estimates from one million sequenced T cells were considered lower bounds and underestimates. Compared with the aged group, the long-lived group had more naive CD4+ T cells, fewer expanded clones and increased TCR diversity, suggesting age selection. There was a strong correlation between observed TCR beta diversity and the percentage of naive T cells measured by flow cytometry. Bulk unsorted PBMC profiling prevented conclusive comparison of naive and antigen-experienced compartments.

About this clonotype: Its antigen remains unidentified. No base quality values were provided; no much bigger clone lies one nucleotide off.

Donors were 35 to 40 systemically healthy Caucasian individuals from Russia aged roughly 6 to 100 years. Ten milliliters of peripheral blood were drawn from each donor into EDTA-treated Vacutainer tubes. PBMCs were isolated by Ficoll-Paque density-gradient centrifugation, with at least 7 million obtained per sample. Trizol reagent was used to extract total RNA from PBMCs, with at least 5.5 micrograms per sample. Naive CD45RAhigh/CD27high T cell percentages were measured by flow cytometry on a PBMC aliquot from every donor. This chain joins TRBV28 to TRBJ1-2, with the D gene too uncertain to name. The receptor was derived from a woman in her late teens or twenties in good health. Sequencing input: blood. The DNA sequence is TGTGCCAGCAGGACCACGGTCTATGGCTACACCTTC. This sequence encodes CASRTTVYGYTF.